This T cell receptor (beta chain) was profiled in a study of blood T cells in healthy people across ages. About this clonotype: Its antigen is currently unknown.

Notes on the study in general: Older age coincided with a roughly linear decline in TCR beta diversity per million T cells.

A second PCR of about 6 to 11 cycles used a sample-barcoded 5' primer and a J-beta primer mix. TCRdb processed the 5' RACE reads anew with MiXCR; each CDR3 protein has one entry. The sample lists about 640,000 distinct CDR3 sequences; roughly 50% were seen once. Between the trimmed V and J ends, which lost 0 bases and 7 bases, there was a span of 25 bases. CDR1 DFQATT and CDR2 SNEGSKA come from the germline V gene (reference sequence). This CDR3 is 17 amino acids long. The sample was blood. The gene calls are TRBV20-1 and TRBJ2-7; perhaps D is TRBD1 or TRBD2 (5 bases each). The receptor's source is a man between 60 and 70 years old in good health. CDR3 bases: TGCAGTGCTAGAGATCGACAGAGACTACTCCCTGGCGGTGAGCAGTACTTC. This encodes CSARDRQRLLPGGEQYF.